These T cell receptor beta chains were read from a single sample in a study of cytomegalovirus exposure and HLA in healthy donors. Sequenced by immunoSEQ multiplex PCR; TCRdb stores in-frame clones only, minus some. Of 65,000 to 90,000 clones detected, more than 65% appear once; the ten largest clones hold around 15%. Source material: PBMCs. These receptor sequences come from a woman between 40 and 55 years old in good health and CMV-seropositive. Each CDR3 is given with its conserved first and last residue. Each record gives: J gene, clone size, D gene, V gene, CDR3 length, CDR3 DNA, CDR3 protein. A D gene is named only where the DNA matches it firmly. Size is omitted from some rows. Given values are once, few, many or a class for expanded clones.

TRBJ1-5 | - | TRBD1 | TRBV6-1 | 15 | TGTGCCAGCAGTGAAGTAGGGGGCGGCAATCAGCCCCAGCATTTT | CASSEVGGGNQPQHF
TRBJ2-3 | - | TRBD2 | TRBV4-2 | 16 | TGTGCCAGCAGCCAAGATCTAGCGGGGGGCACAGATACGCAGTATTTT | CASSQDLAGGTDTQYF
TRBJ2-1 | - | - | TRBV2 | 17 | TGTGCCAGCAGTGAGCGGAGGGTAGGAGGGTTCTACAATGAGCAGTTCTTC | CASSERRVGGFYNEQFF
TRBJ2-1 | - | - | TRBV7-2 | 16 | TGTGCCAGCACCAAGGGCGGGGTGAGCTCCTACAATGAGCAGTTCTTC | CASTKGGVSSYNEQFF
TRBJ1-1 | - | - | TRBV30 | 14 | TGTGCCTGGAGTGGGCTTTCATTGAACACTGAAGCTTTCTTT | CAWSGLSLNTEAFF
TRBJ2-7 | many | - | TRBV28 | 13 | TGTGCCAGCAGCCCCCGGGTTTCCTACGAGCAGTACTTC | CASSPRVSYEQYF
TRBJ1-5 | - | TRBD1 | TRBV27 | 17 | TGTGCCAGCAGTCTGGAGTACCGGGACAGGTTGAGTCAGCCCCAGCATTTT | CASSLEYRDRLSQPQHF
TRBJ2-2 | - | - | TRBV6-1 | 15 | TGTGCCAGCAGCCCCAGTGGGGGGAGCACCGGGGAGCTGTTTTTT | CASSPSGGSTGELFF
TRBJ1-2 | - | - | TRBV7-2 | 13 | TGTGCCAGCAGACGACAGATTAACTATGGCTACACCTTC | CASRRQINYGYTF
TRBJ1-2 | - | - | TRBV9 | 12 | TGTGCCAGCAGCGTAGGGGAGTATGGCTACACCTTC | CASSVGEYGYTF
TRBJ2-1 | - | - | TRBV11-2 | 12 | TGTGCCAGCAGCTTAATCGGGAATGAGCAGTTCTTC | CASSLIGNEQFF
TRBJ1-1 | few | - | TRBV10-2 | 13 | TGCGCCAGCAGTATTACAGGGTCCGATAAAGCTTTCTTT | CASSITGSDKAFF
TRBJ1-3 | - | TRBD1 | TRBV5-4 | 14 | TGTGCCAGCAGCCGAACAGGGGCTGGAAACACCATATATTTT | CASSRTGAGNTIYF
TRBJ1-5 | - | - | TRBV5-8 | 15 | TGTGCCAGCAGTTTCGACAGAGCTAGCAATCAGCCCCAGCATTTT | CASSFDRASNQPQHF
TRBJ1-1 | - | - | TRBV23-1 | 12 | TGCGCCCTTGAGGGGGGGAACAGGTCGGCTTTCTTT | CALEGGNRSAFF
TRBJ1-1 | - | - | TRBV19 | 14 | TGTGCCAGTAGTATAGTACCGGGGATCACTGAAGCTTTCTTT | CASSIVPGITEAFF
TRBJ1-1 | - | - | TRBV10-2 | 17 | TGCGCCAGCAGTGAAGGTGGAGGTAGGAAAATGAACACTGAAGCTTTCTTT | CASSEGGGRKMNTEAFF
TRBJ2-3 | - | TRBD2 | TRBV18 | 16 | TGTGCCAGCTCACTCCTTGCGGGAGGGAGCACAGATACGCAGTATTTT | CASSLLAGGSTDTQYF
TRBJ2-3 | - | TRBD1 | TRBV5-6 | 14 | TGTGCCAGCAGAGAACAGGGGGTCACAGATACGCAGTATTTT | CASREQGVTDTQYF
TRBJ2-7 | - | TRBD1 | TRBV25-1 | 12 | TGTGCCAGCACCGGACAGGGCTACGAGCAGTACTTC | CASTGQGYEQYF
TRBJ2-1 | - | - | TRBV7-2 | 14 | TGTGCCAGCAGCTTAGCGTCAGGGGAGCGGGAGCAGTTCTTC | CASSLASGEREQFF
TRBJ1-1 | - | - | TRBV29-1 | 17 | TGCAGCGTCCCCAGGGGCCTAGGGAGCGGTGGGAACACTGAAGCTTTCTTT | CSVPRGLGSGGNTEAFF
TRBJ2-7 | - | - | TRBV7-2 | 12 | TGTGCCAGCAGCCCCAGACTAGGCGAGCAGTACTTC | CASSPRLGEQYF
TRBJ2-7 | - | - | TRBV5-1 | 12 | TGCGCCAGCAGCTTGGTCCGCGGCGAGCAGTACTTC | CASSLVRGEQYF
TRBJ1-3 | - | - | TRBV6-5 | 15 | TGTGCCAGCAGCCTGACATACAGGGCTGGAAACACCATATATTTT | CASSLTYRAGNTIYF
TRBJ2-6 | - | - | TRBV9 | 15 | TGTGCCAGCAGCGTATTAAACTCTGGGGCCAACGTCCTGACTTTC | CASSVLNSGANVLTF
TRBJ1-4 | - | - | TRBV6-1 | 12 | TGTGCCAGCAGTGAACGGTTTGAAAAACTGTTTTTT | CASSERFEKLFF
TRBJ2-1 | once | - | TRBV13 | 12 | TGTGCCAGCAGCTTATTCACAAATGAGCAGTTCTTC | CASSLFTNEQFF
TRBJ2-5 | - | - | TRBV20-1 | 11 | TGCAGTGCTAAACTTGGAGAGACCCAGTACTTC | CSAKLGETQYF
TRBJ1-3 | - | - | TRBV28 | 14 | TGTGCCAGCAGTCGAGGGGAGGGGCTCAACACCATATATTTT | CASSRGEGLNTIYF
TRBJ2-3 | - | TRBD2 | TRBV5-4 | 15 | TGTGCCAGCAGCTTGGGGGAGGGGACGGTAAATACGCAGTATTTT | CASSLGEGTVNTQYF
TRBJ1-1 | - | - | TRBV19 | 12 | TGTGCCAGTAGTATGGGACTGAGTGAAGCTTTCTTT | CASSMGLSEAFF
TRBJ1-4 | - | - | TRBV14 | 12 | TGTGCCAGCAGCCGATCGGGGGAAAAACTGTTTTTT | CASSRSGEKLFF
TRBJ1-1 | - | TRBD1 | TRBV27 | 14 | TGTGCCAGCAGCCTAACAGGGGCTAGGACTGAAGCTTTCTTT | CASSLTGARTEAFF
TRBJ1-1 | - | - | TRBV19 | 16 | TGTGCCAGTAATCCTTGGTCCCAACTTGGGAACACTGAAGCTTTCTTT | CASNPWSQLGNTEAFF
TRBJ2-5 | once | TRBD2 | TRBV29-1 | 17 | TGCAGCGTTGAGGGAACTAGCGGGGGAACTCCGAGCGAGACCCAGTACTTC | CSVEGTSGGTPSETQYF
TRBJ1-1 | - | - | TRBV30 | 13 | TGTGCCTGGAGCCGGGGGGGGAACACTGAAGCTTTCTTT | CAWSRGGNTEAFF
TRBJ1-6 | - | TRBD1 | TRBV6-1 | 15 | TGTGCCAGCACCCCCGGGACAGGGGCGTATTCACCCCTCCACTTT | CASTPGTGAYSPLHF